These 2 T cell receptor beta chains were all obtained from the same sample, sequenced in a study of Ad26.COV2.S vaccination and SARS-CoV-2 variants. Sequencing used immunoSEQ multiplex PCR; TCRdb keeps in-frame clones, though not all of them. The sample records around 100,000 clones, around 82% being singletons. The material sequenced was peripheral blood, taken after recovery from COVID-19. These receptors all come from a human donor who had recovered from COVID-19.

The V call is TRBV29-1, the J call TRBJ2-3, with D unresolved. The length of the CDR3 is 13 residues. Trimming left V 8 bases short and J 2 bases short, with 14 bases between. Per germline, CDR1 SQVTM and CDR2 ANQGSEA. The CDR3 is CSSSRFYTDTQYF. As DNA, the CDR3 is TGCAGCTCGTCTAGATTCTACACAGATACGCAGTATTTT.

The V and J genes are TRBV9 and TRBJ2-3; no clear D. With 4 bases removed from V and 4 bases from J, the gap between germline ends came to 16 bases. The V gene's germline CDR1 is SGDLS and CDR2 YYNGEE. The CDR3 extends over 15 amino acids. CDR3 in amino acids: CASSLRGRRADTQYF. For the CDR3, the DNA is TGTGCCAGCAGCCTCCGTGGTCGGAGAGCAGATACGCAGTATTTT.